This T cell receptor (beta chain) is from a study of response to subunit inactivated influenza vaccine. There are 13 residues in the CDR3. V lost 2 bases and J 2 bases, leaving 7 bases between the germline ends. Per germline, CDR1 MDHEN and CDR2 SYDVKM. In the case of this clonotype: Its antigen is unidentified.

MiXCR, run by TCRdb on the RT-PCR reads, gives a single entry per CDR3 protein. Seen here are hundreds of thousands of distinct CDR3 sequences, 25% observed once, and the top ten hold approximately 2%. Study outcomes and limitations: Each seasonal influenza vaccination, the authors suggested, recruits few new T cells.

The sequence was obtained from a man in his fifties who received an inactivated influenza vaccine. Here the sequenced sample was CD4+ T cells sorted from PBMCs, taken 5 days after vaccination. The chain couples TRBV28 to TRBJ2-7; D is unclear. CDR3 protein: CASSLQKAYEQYF. The CDR3 DNA reads as TGTGCCAGCAGTTTACAGAAAGCCTACGAGCAGTACTTC. Looking up the rest from reference TRBV28 and TRBJ2-7 gives the full variable domain: DVKVTQSSRYLVKRTGEKVFLECVQDMDHENMFWYRQDPGLGLRLIYFSYDVKMKEKGDIPEGYSVSREKKERFSLILESASTNQTSMYLCASSLQKAYEQYFGPGTRLTVT.